The rows below give T cell receptor beta chains drawn from one sample of a study of control samples from healthy donors and cancer patients. Some clones are missing from TCRdb's copy, which holds only in-frame ones; the method was immunoSEQ multiplex PCR. In the table there are some 410,000 clones, 80% to 95% of which are singletons. Source material: PBMCs. These receptors came from a man aged 35-49 years with head and neck cancer. Each CDR3 is given with its conserved first and last residue. Each record gives: J gene, V gene, clone size, D gene, CDR3 protein, CDR3 DNA. D genes are given only for firm matches. For some rows the clone size is stated as once, few or many, or as a class when expanded; others skip it.

j_call: TRBJ1-2; v_call: TRBV14; clone_size: .; d_call: TRBD1; cdr3_aa: CASSHLGQGGYTF; cdr3_nt: TGTGCCAGCAGCCACTTAGGACAGGGGGGCTACACCTTC
j_call: TRBJ2-2; v_call: TRBV4-3; clone_size: .; d_call: TRBD2; cdr3_aa: CASSHLPGGGTGELFF; cdr3_nt: TGCGCCAGCAGCCATTTACCGGGGGGTGGGACCGGGGAGCTGTTTTTT
j_call: TRBJ2-7; v_call: TRBV7-3; clone_size: .; d_call: .; cdr3_aa: CASSFGHEQYF; cdr3_nt: TGTGCCAGCAGCTTCGGGCACGAGCAGTACTTC
j_call: TRBJ1-2; v_call: TRBV11-2; clone_size: .; d_call: .; cdr3_aa: CASSLEPGSGAYGYTF; cdr3_nt: TGTGCCAGCAGCTTAGAGCCTGGCTCAGGGGCCTATGGCTACACCTTC
j_call: TRBJ2-7; v_call: TRBV24-1; clone_size: .; d_call: .; cdr3_aa: CATSDRYEQYF; cdr3_nt: TGTGCCACCAGTGACCGTTACGAGCAGTACTTC
j_call: TRBJ1-1; v_call: TRBV6-6; clone_size: .; d_call: .; cdr3_aa: CAGRQATNTEAFF; cdr3_nt: TGTGCCGGAAGACAGGCTACGAACACTGAAGCTTTCTTT
j_call: TRBJ2-3; v_call: TRBV9; clone_size: .; d_call: .; cdr3_aa: CASSGNWRGASDTQYF; cdr3_nt: TGTGCCAGCAGCGGTAACTGGAGGGGGGCGAGTGATACGCAGTATTTT
j_call: TRBJ2-3; v_call: TRBV18; clone_size: .; d_call: TRBD1; cdr3_aa: CASSPYRDRDTDTQYF; cdr3_nt: TGTGCCAGCTCACCGTACCGGGACAGGGACACAGATACGCAGTATTTT
j_call: TRBJ2-7; v_call: TRBV11-1; clone_size: .; d_call: .; cdr3_aa: CASSSGVSPYEQYF; cdr3_nt: TGTGCCAGCAGCTCAGGGGTAAGCCCCTACGAGCAGTACTTC
j_call: TRBJ2-3; v_call: TRBV4-1; clone_size: .; d_call: TRBD2; cdr3_aa: CASSPFGTMRSADTQYF; cdr3_nt: TGCGCCAGCAGCCCCTTCGGGACTATGAGAAGCGCAGATACGCAGTATTTT
j_call: TRBJ1-4; v_call: TRBV6-6; clone_size: .; d_call: .; cdr3_aa: CASSYSDGRGEKLFF; cdr3_nt: TGTGCCAGCAGTTACTCGGACGGTCGGGGTGAAAAACTGTTTTTT
j_call: TRBJ1-4; v_call: TRBV4-1; clone_size: few; d_call: .; cdr3_aa: CASSQVVREKLFF; cdr3_nt: TGCGCCAGCAGCCAAGTGGTCCGAGAAAAACTGTTTTTT
j_call: TRBJ2-3; v_call: TRBV5-5; clone_size: .; d_call: TRBD2; cdr3_aa: CASSSRGVRATDTQYF; cdr3_nt: TGTGCCAGCAGCTCCCGGGGGGTGCGGGCAACAGATACGCAGTATTTT
j_call: TRBJ1-4; v_call: TRBV9; clone_size: .; d_call: TRBD1; cdr3_aa: CASSAPGTGWLGEKLFF; cdr3_nt: TGTGCCAGCAGCGCTCCCGGGACAGGTTGGCTGGGCGAAAAACTGTTTTTT
j_call: TRBJ1-3; v_call: TRBV2; clone_size: .; d_call: .; cdr3_aa: CASNRPGSRGNTIYF; cdr3_nt: TGTGCCAGCAACCGCCCGGGCAGTCGTGGAAACACCATATATTTT
j_call: TRBJ2-7; v_call: TRBV14; clone_size: .; d_call: TRBD2; cdr3_aa: CASSQLAGLGPQEQYF; cdr3_nt: TGTGCCAGCAGCCAATTAGCGGGACTAGGCCCCCAAGAGCAGTACTTC
j_call: TRBJ2-3; v_call: TRBV10-1; clone_size: .; d_call: .; cdr3_aa: CASSASGTDTQYF; cdr3_nt: TGCGCCAGCAGTGCCTCAGGGACAGATACGCAGTATTTT
j_call: TRBJ2-1; v_call: TRBV9; clone_size: .; d_call: TRBD1; cdr3_aa: CASSDRDRAYNEQFF; cdr3_nt: TGTGCCAGCAGCGACCGGGACAGGGCCTACAATGAGCAGTTCTTC
j_call: TRBJ2-7; v_call: TRBV6-2/TRBV6-3; clone_size: .; d_call: TRBD2; cdr3_aa: CASSSPMGGTYEQYF; cdr3_nt: TGTGCCAGCAGTTCCCCGATGGGGGGGACCTACGAGCAGTACTTC
j_call: TRBJ2-7; v_call: TRBV19; clone_size: few; d_call: .; cdr3_aa: CASSQARGPLNEQYF; cdr3_nt: TGTGCCAGTAGCCAAGCCAGGGGACCTCTGAACGAGCAGTACTTC
j_call: TRBJ2-4; v_call: TRBV5-1; clone_size: .; d_call: TRBD2; cdr3_aa: CASSGLAGAKNIQYF; cdr3_nt: TGCGCCAGCAGCGGACTAGCGGGTGCTAAAAACATTCAGTACTTC
j_call: TRBJ2-7; v_call: TRBV29-1; clone_size: .; d_call: TRBD1; cdr3_aa: CSVERRDRGSYEQYF; cdr3_nt: TGCAGCGTCGAACGGAGGGACAGGGGCAGCTACGAGCAGTACTTC
j_call: TRBJ2-3; v_call: TRBV9; clone_size: once; d_call: TRBD2; cdr3_aa: CASSVGTSGREGDTQYF; cdr3_nt: TGTGCCAGCAGCGTAGGGACTAGCGGGAGAGAAGGAGATACGCAGTATTTT
j_call: TRBJ2-5; v_call: TRBV3-1/TRBV3-2; clone_size: .; d_call: .; cdr3_aa: CASSPRGGRVQETQYF; cdr3_nt: TGTGCCAGCAGCCCTAGGGGAGGTAGAGTCCAAGAGACCCAGTACTTC
j_call: TRBJ1-2; v_call: TRBV3-1/TRBV3-2; clone_size: .; d_call: .; cdr3_aa: CASSPSGAYNYGYTF; cdr3_nt: TGTGCCAGCAGCCCCTCAGGGGCCTATAACTATGGCTACACCTTC
j_call: TRBJ2-1; v_call: TRBV7-9; clone_size: .; d_call: .; cdr3_aa: CASSSLGGATRNEQFF; cdr3_nt: TGTGCCAGCAGCTCCCTGGGGGGCGCGACCAGAAATGAGCAGTTCTTC
j_call: TRBJ1-1; v_call: TRBV29-1; clone_size: .; d_call: TRBD1; cdr3_aa: CSVTGGTEAFF; cdr3_nt: TGCAGCGTCACAGGGGGCACTGAAGCTTTCTTT
j_call: TRBJ2-5; v_call: TRBV6-5; clone_size: .; d_call: .; cdr3_aa: CASSYSTAWGQETQYF; cdr3_nt: TGTGCCAGCAGTTACTCGACGGCCTGGGGGCAAGAGACCCAGTACTTC
j_call: TRBJ1-1; v_call: TRBV7-3; clone_size: .; d_call: TRBD1; cdr3_aa: CASSLTGGTGVMNTEAFF; cdr3_nt: TGTGCCAGCAGCTTAACGGGCGGGACAGGAGTTATGAACACTGAAGCTTTCTTT
j_call: TRBJ1-3; v_call: TRBV6-5; clone_size: .; d_call: .; cdr3_aa: CASTPASNSGNTIYF; cdr3_nt: TGTGCCAGCACCCCGGCCAGTAACTCTGGAAACACCATATATTTT
j_call: TRBJ1-5; v_call: TRBV5-6; clone_size: few; d_call: .; cdr3_aa: CASSLGDQPQHF; cdr3_nt: TGTGCCAGCAGCTTGGGGGATCAGCCCCAGCATTTT
j_call: TRBJ2-6; v_call: TRBV4-3; clone_size: .; d_call: .; cdr3_aa: CASSPRGAYGANVLTF; cdr3_nt: TGCGCCAGCAGCCCCCGGGGGGCGTACGGGGCCAACGTCCTGACTTTC
j_call: TRBJ1-3; v_call: TRBV15; clone_size: .; d_call: .; cdr3_aa: CATSNIGNTIYF; cdr3_nt: TGTGCCACCAGCAATATTGGAAACACCATATATTTT
j_call: TRBJ2-2; v_call: TRBV11-2; clone_size: .; d_call: TRBD1; cdr3_aa: CASSVRQGGAGELFF; cdr3_nt: TGTGCCAGCAGCGTCCGACAGGGGGGGGCCGGGGAGCTGTTTTTT
j_call: TRBJ2-7; v_call: TRBV5-1; clone_size: .; d_call: .; cdr3_aa: CASSFEAVRVDEQYF; cdr3_nt: TGCGCCAGCAGCTTCGAGGCAGTCAGGGTAGACGAGCAGTACTTC
j_call: TRBJ2-7; v_call: TRBV7-2; clone_size: once; d_call: TRBD2; cdr3_aa: CASSRTSGPFYEQYF; cdr3_nt: TGTGCCAGCAGCCGGACTAGCGGGCCCTTCTACGAGCAGTACTTC
j_call: TRBJ2-3; v_call: TRBV5-1; clone_size: few; d_call: TRBD2; cdr3_aa: CASSFTSGRAAGRTDTQYF; cdr3_nt: TGCGCCAGCAGCTTTACTAGCGGGAGGGCCGCGGGAAGGACAGATACGCAGTATTTT
j_call: TRBJ2-3; v_call: TRBV3-1/TRBV3-2; clone_size: once; d_call: .; cdr3_aa: CASSQASRLFTDTQYF; cdr3_nt: TGTGCCAGCAGCCAAGCCAGTCGGCTTTTCACAGATACGCAGTATTTT
j_call: TRBJ1-3; v_call: TRBV28; clone_size: once; d_call: .; cdr3_aa: CASSRGSGNTIYF; cdr3_nt: TGTGCCAGCAGTAGGGGGTCTGGAAACACCATATATTTT
j_call: TRBJ2-2; v_call: TRBV7-6; clone_size: .; d_call: .; cdr3_aa: CASSRERGRELFF; cdr3_nt: TGTGCCAGCAGCAGGGAAAGAGGACGGGAGCTGTTTTTT
j_call: TRBJ1-1; v_call: TRBV28; clone_size: few; d_call: TRBD1; cdr3_aa: CASSFGQGLNTEAFF; cdr3_nt: TGTGCCAGCAGTTTCGGACAGGGTTTGAACACTGAAGCTTTCTTT
j_call: TRBJ1-1; v_call: TRBV28; clone_size: .; d_call: .; cdr3_aa: CASSPEHLAVITEAFF; cdr3_nt: TGTGCCAGCAGTCCCGAACACTTGGCTGTTATCACTGAAGCTTTCTTT